This TCR beta chain was profiled in a study of cytomegalovirus exposure and HLA in healthy donors. The table lists this clone with a few counts. Germline V gene sequence: CDR1 SEHNR, CDR2 FQNEAQ (reference sequence). V shed 3 bases, J shed 7 bases, and the junction held 15 bases outside the gene matches. This CDR3 has 17 amino acids. The primer mix had 60 Vbeta and 13 Jbeta primers. Repertoires were generated with immunoSEQ multiplex PCR, while TCRdb's copy carries only in-frame clones and drops some. The table lists under 150,000 clones, about 78% of them singletons. J is TRBJ1-5 and V is TRBV7-9; 7 bases line up with TRBD1. Sequenced input: PBMCs. The origin of this receptor is a man aged 18 to 29 in good health and CMV-seronegative. CDR3 DNA: TGTGCCAGCAGCTTTAGCCTTAAACAGGGGTTAGACCAGCCCCAGCATTTT. As protein: CASSFSLKQGLDQPQHF.